This T cell receptor beta chain was obtained from a study of T cell responses to AZD1222 COVID-19 vaccine. Study observations and caveats: Baseline seropositivity occurred in only a handful of AZD1222 recipients. Receipt of two AZD1222 doses was followed by a rise in Spike-specific TCR breadth and depth.

Comment on this clone: Its target is not known.

Trimming left V 7 bases short and J 0 bases short, with 15 bases between. The CDR3 contains 16 residues. Germline V gene data show CDR1 as LGHNT and CDR2 as FRNRAP. Here immunoSEQ multiplex PCR was the method, and the copy in TCRdb shows in-frame clones only, minus some. The table has under 50,000 clones, over 75% seen once; the top ten hold approximately 5%. J is TRBJ1-4 and V is TRBV12-5; no clear D gene. The source of this sequence is an adult who received the AZD1222 COVID-19 vaccine. Specimen: peripheral blood, collected 28 days after the second AZD1222 dose. CDR3 loop: CASVRREVATNEKLFF. The CDR3 DNA reads as TGTGCTAGTGTCCGGAGAGAGGTAGCAACTAATGAAAAACTGTTTTTT.